This T cell receptor (beta chain) was captured by sequencing in a study of cytotoxic CD8 clonotypes in ibrutinib-treated CLL. Assay used: immunoSEQ multiplex PCR; TCRdb lists only in-frame clones, some missing. Here the sample spans approximately 100,000 clones, roughly three quarters being singletons. The CDR3 consists of 14 residues. V was pared by 0 bases and J by 1 base, with 5 bases between. CDR1 and CDR2 (germline): KGHSH, LQKENI. The specimen was PBMCs, collected after 24 months of ibrutinib treatment. This TCR derives from a human donor with chronic lymphocytic leukemia. The chain employs TRBV18 and TRBJ2-3; D remains unclear. The CDR3 sequence is CASSPPIGTDTQYF. DNA of the CDR3: TGTGCCAGCTCACCACCGATTGGCACAGATACGCAGTATTTT.